This T cell receptor (beta chain) comes out of a study of read filtering for tumor transcriptome and immune sequencing. The wider study: Patients were some 16 male and some 13 female, mean age 65.9 years, range about 47 to 85. Whole-transcriptome libraries were prepared after DNase treatment. RNA-seq yielded only roughly 80 to 1,400 TCR reads, IR-seq about 4 to 10.27 million.

This clonotype was detected many times. Molecular barcoded adaptors covering alpha/delta and beta/gamma chains were used on roughly 400 ng RNA. TCRdb re-called the reads with MiXCR, one entry per CDR3 protein. The sample yields approximately 59,000 distinct CDR3 sequences, approximately 13% seen once. With 3 bases removed from V and 0 bases from J, the gap between germline ends came to 11 bases. Germline lookup yields CDR1 ENHRY and CDR2 SYGVKD. There are 15 residues in the CDR3. The sample was a population of CD138-negative cells sorted from bone marrow. This chain joins TRBV10-3 and TRBJ1-1; D not certain. This sequence was found in a donor aged 40 or older with multiple myeloma. DNA for the CDR3: TGTGCCATCAGTGAAACGACGGACCTGAACACTGAAGCTTTCTTT. Its translation is CAISETTDLNTEAFF.